Below, 27 T cell receptor beta chains from the same sample are listed, as sequenced in a study of blood T cell repertoires in COVID-19. Measured with immunoSEQ multiplex PCR; TCRdb has only the in-frame clones, and not every one. The data contain roughly 60,000 clones, about four fifths of them singletons. Input material: peripheral blood. The receptors come from a man older than 75 with COVID-19, enrolled during active disease.

A single count supports this clone. V usage is TRBV5-1 and J usage is TRBJ2-2; maybe TRBD1 (5 bases). The germline V gene encodes CDR1 SGHRS and CDR2 YFSETQ. The CDR3 length is 15 residues. V dropped 0 bases and J dropped 4 bases, with 10 bases sitting between them. The CDR3, as DNA: TGCGCCAGCAGCTTGGCCCAAAGGGGCACCGGGGAGCTGTTTTTT. It is translated as CASSLAQRGTGELFF.

V is TRBV5-6 and J is TRBJ1-2; perhaps TRBD1 as D (5 bases). CDR1 and CDR2 from the germline V gene are SGHDT and YYEEEE. Trimming shortened V by 3 bases and J by 7 bases, and 13 bases separated the two germline ends. This CDR3 region has 13 residues. Written as DNA, the CDR3 is TGTGCCAGCAGCTGGGACGGGAGGGGTGGCTACACCTTC. Protein sequence: CASSWDGRGGYTF.

The rearrangement links TRBV7-2 to TRBJ2-2; 9 nucleotides align to TRBD2. The length of the CDR3 is 16 residues. V lost 0 bases and J lost 3; bases outside the gene matches: 2. Germline values: CDR1 SGHTA, CDR2 FQGNSA. The CDR3 region is CASSLAAGGYTGELFF. The CDR3 DNA follows: TGTGCCAGCAGCTTAGCTGCGGGAGGGTACACCGGGGAGCTGTTTTTT.

This clone has more than one count but fewer than ten. The genes are TRBV20-1 and TRBJ1-6; D remains unclear. V dropped 5 bases and J dropped 13 bases, with 12 bases sitting between them. This CDR3 region has 11 residues. In germline, CDR1 is DFQATT, CDR2 SNEGSKA (reference sequence). This CDR3 is CSARGEGPLHF. The CDR3 DNA reads TGCAGTGCTCGCGGGGAGGGCCCCCTCCACTTT.

The J gene is TRBJ1-2, the V gene TRBV29-1, with a possible D match to TRBD1 (6 bases). The CDR3 has 11 amino acids. Trimming shortened V by 4 bases and J by 6 bases, and 9 bases separated the two germline ends. Germline CDR1 SQVTM, CDR2 ANQGSEA. The CDR3 sequence is CSVGSGDGYTF. The CDR3, as DNA: TGCAGCGTTGGGTCAGGGGATGGCTACACCTTC.

The chain joins TRBV2 to TRBJ1-5; D gene uncertain. CDR1 and CDR2 from the germline V gene are SNHLY and FYNNEI. Trimming stripped 4 bases from V and 5 bases from J, with 9 bases between. The CDR3 loop spans 13 amino acids. DNA of the CDR3: TGTGCCAGCAGTGGAGGAAATGATCAGCCCCAGCATTTT. Encoded protein: CASSGGNDQPQHF.

The genes are TRBV18 and TRBJ1-1; D is perhaps TRBD1 (5 bases). Between the trimmed V and J ends, which lost 0 bases and 3 bases, there was a span of 11 bases. The germline CDR1 and CDR2 sequences are KGHSH and LQKENI. CDR3 length equals 15 residues. The CDR3 loop reads CASSPPSRDYTEAFF. The CDR3 nucleotides read TGTGCCAGCTCACCACCGAGCAGGGACTACACTGAAGCTTTCTTT.

V is TRBV29-1 and J is TRBJ1-3; perhaps TRBD1 as D (6 bases). Germline assignment: CDR1 SQVTM and CDR2 ANQGSEA. CDR3 length: 16 amino acids. V lost 6 bases to trimming and J lost 2 bases, with 20 bases between them. CDR3 DNA: TGCAGCGTCGGGGGGGCAACAGGGAACACTGGAAACACCATATATTTT. It specifies CSVGGATGNTGNTIYF.

This chain uses TRBV11-2 with TRBJ2-3; 9 bases match TRBD1. V trimming: 0 bases; J trimming: 2 bases; junction bases outside the gene matches: 3. This CDR3 has 16 residues. Germline CDR1 reads SGHAT; CDR2 reads FQNNGV. CDR3 region: CASSLEGTGITDTQYF. The CDR3 nucleotides read TGTGCCAGCAGCTTAGAAGGGACAGGGATCACAGATACGCAGTATTTT. The complete variable domain, with remaining parts taken from reference TRBV11-2 and TRBJ2-3, reads EAGVAQSPRYKIIEKRQSVAFWCNPISGHATLYWYQQILGQGPKLLIQFQNNGVVDDSQLPKDRFSAERLKGVDSTLKIQPAKLEDSAVYLCASSLEGTGITDTQYFGPGTRLTVL.

The rearrangement joins TRBV5-4 to TRBJ2-3, with 11 nucleotides matching TRBD2. Germline V gene sequence: CDR1 SGHNT, CDR2 YYREEE (reference sequence). The CDR3 is 19 residues long. V was clipped by 0 bases and J by 1 base; unmatched bases: 10. CDR3 coding DNA: TGTGCCAGCAGCTTGGGGGGGGGACCGGGACTAGCGGGCACAGATACGCAGTATTTT. Amino acids: CASSLGGGPGLAGTDTQYF.

The rearrangement joins TRBV23-1 to TRBJ2-3; 8 nucleotides align to TRBD1. TRBV23-1 belongs to the ORF category, with a function that is uncertain. The CDR3 has 16 amino acids. Losses at the gene ends were 0 bases for V and 7 bases for J; bases not matched to a gene: 9. The CDR3 reads CASSQSPGQEFYTQYF. The CDR3 nucleotides read TGCGCCAGCAGTCAATCTCCGGGACAGGAGTTTTATACGCAGTATTTT.

This clone was found once. The chain employs TRBV6-6 and TRBJ2-2; D possibly corresponds to TRBD2 (5 bases). The CDR3 has 13 residues. Trimming shortened V by 4 bases and J by 7 bases, and 10 bases separated the two germline ends. The V gene's germline CDR1 is MNHNY and CDR2 SVGAGI (reference sequence). The CDR3: CASSSNGNGELFF. DNA for the CDR3: TGTGCCAGCAGTTCGAACGGGAACGGGGAGCTGTTTTTT.

This chain connects TRBV10-3 to TRBJ2-2; 8 positions agree with TRBD1. Germline values: CDR1 ENHRY, CDR2 SYGVKD. The CDR3 spans 14 residues. The trim removed 6 bases at V and 3 bases at J, leaving 3 bases unmatched. DNA of the CDR3: TGTGCCATCAGGCCGGACAGGGACACCGGGGAGCTGTTTTTT. As protein: CAIRPDRDTGELFF.

The rearrangement uses TRBV7-2 and TRBJ1-5, with unresolved D. CDR1 is SGHTA, CDR2 FQGNSA, per germline. This CDR3 is built from 17 residues. With 4 bases removed from V and 4 bases from J, the gap between germline ends came to 20 bases. The CDR3 is CASSSTRLQTQNQPQHF. The CDR3 nucleotides are TGTGCCAGCAGCTCAACGCGGCTGCAGACTCAAAATCAGCCCCAGCATTTT.

The gene calls are TRBV6-5 and TRBJ2-1, with a weak D call TRBD2 (6 bases). The CDR3 consists of 15 residues. The V end was cut by 5 bases, the J end by 1 base, with 12 bases between. The V gene's germline CDR1 is MNHEY and CDR2 SVGAGI. The CDR3 loop reads CASSPSGLSYNEQFF. In DNA form, the CDR3 reads TGTGCCAGCAGTCCTTCGGGACTTTCCTACAATGAGCAGTTCTTC.

This rearrangement joins TRBV5-4 to TRBJ2-2; 9 nucleotides line up with TRBD2. This CDR3 is 15 amino acids long. CDR1 is SGHNT and CDR2 is YYREEE in the germline V gene (reference sequence). J was trimmed by 3 bases and V by 1 base; bases with no gene match: 1. The CDR3 sequence is CASSLPSGDTGELFF. The CDR3 coding sequence is TGTGCCAGCAGCTTGCCTAGCGGGGACACCGGGGAGCTGTTTTTT. Full variable domain (missing parts from reference TRBV5-4 and TRBJ2-2): ETGVTQSPTHLIKTRGQQVTLRCSSQSGHNTVSWYQQALGQGPQFIFQYYREEENGRGNFPPRFSGLQFPNYSSELNVNALELDDSALYLCASSLPSGDTGELFFGEGSRLTVL.

The V and J genes are TRBV4-2 and TRBJ1-2, with 9 bases matching TRBD1. The trim removed 0 bases at V and 2 bases at J, leaving 10 bases unmatched. The V gene's germline CDR1 is LGHNA and CDR2 YNFKEQ. CDR3 size: 18 residues. The CDR3: CASSQEGTGSSFNYGYTF. The CDR3, as DNA: TGTGCCAGCAGCCAAGAGGGGACAGGGTCGTCTTTCAACTATGGCTACACCTTC.

The V gene is TRBV5-4, the J gene TRBJ2-7; TRBD2 aligns across 13 bases. The CDR3 consists of 17 residues. The junction had 6 bases not matched to a gene; V was cut back by 0 bases and J by 3 bases. Germline V gives CDR1 SGHNT, CDR2 YYREEE (reference sequence). The CDR3 reads CASSLGGLAGAIYEQYV. The CDR3 region has the DNA TGTGCCAGCAGCTTGGGAGGACTAGCGGGAGCTATCTACGAGCAGTACGTC.

V and J are TRBV19 and TRBJ2-3; 13 bases match TRBD2. CDR3 size: 16 residues. The V segment lost 6 bases and the J segment 1 base; nucleotides outside the gene matches: 4. Germline-derived CDR1 and CDR2 are LNHDA and SQIVND (reference sequence). This CDR3 is CASSKTSGGRTDTQYF. The CDR3 nucleotides are TGTGCCAGTAGCAAGACTAGCGGGGGGCGCACAGATACGCAGTATTTT.

This clone has a handful of counts. The genes are TRBV10-3 and TRBJ1-1; no clear D gene. Trimming cost V 4 bases and J 0 bases, with 12 bases left between them. This CDR3 contains 15 residues. Germline V lookup: CDR1 ENHRY, CDR2 SYGVKD. The CDR3 sequence is CAISGGRSMNTEAFF. CDR3 nucleotide sequence: TGTGCCATCAGTGGAGGGAGGTCTATGAACACTGAAGCTTTCTTT.

This sequence joins TRBV6-5 and TRBJ1-5; 7 nucleotides line up with TRBD1. CDR1 is MNHEY and CDR2 is SVGAGI in the germline V gene. V trimming: 5 bases; J trimming: 5 bases; junction bases outside the gene matches: 3. The CDR3 contains 13 residues. For the CDR3, the DNA is TGTGCCAGCAGTATTGACAGGGATCAGCCCCAGCATTTT. Translating gives CASSIDRDQPQHF.

The V and J genes are TRBV19 and TRBJ2-4; the match to TRBD2 covers 7 bases. The junction had 8 bases not matched to a gene; V was cut back by 5 bases and J by 4 bases. CDR3 length: 15 residues. In germline, CDR1 is LNHDA, CDR2 SQIVND (reference sequence). The CDR3 reads CASSPQGGGKNIQYF. The CDR3 DNA reads TGTGCCAGTAGTCCTCAGGGCGGGGGTAAAAACATTCAGTACTTC.

In this sample, this clone turned up a few times. The J gene is TRBJ2-2, the V gene TRBV5-4, with D possibly matching TRBD2 (7 bases). Germline V CDR1 and CDR2: SGHNT, YYREEE (reference sequence). The CDR3 loop spans 15 amino acids. The ends were cut back, 4 bases at V and 9 bases at J, with 19 bases in the middle. CDR3 protein: CASSGGREGLRELFF. The CDR3 DNA is TGTGCCAGCAGCGGGGGCAGGGAGGGTCTAAGGGAGCTGTTTTTT. Full variable domain (missing parts from reference TRBV5-4 and TRBJ2-2): ETGVTQSPTHLIKTRGQQVTLRCSSQSGHNTVSWYQQALGQGPQFIFQYYREEENGRGNFPPRFSGLQFPNYSSELNVNALELDDSALYLCASSGGREGLRELFFGEGSRLTVL.

The gene calls are TRBV6-4 and TRBJ2-7; the match to TRBD1 covers 9 bases. The CDR3 has 16 residues. Per the germline V gene, CDR1 is MRHNA and CDR2 is SNTAGT. V dropped 6 bases and J dropped 2; count of bases not matched to a gene: 11. Here the CDR3 reads CASRKSGQGFAYEQYF. The DNA of the CDR3 is TGTGCCAGCAGGAAATCAGGACAGGGGTTCGCCTACGAGCAGTACTTC.

The CDR3 protein is CASSYPTSGQETQYF. In DNA, the CDR3 is TGTGCCAGCAGTTACCCCACTAGCGGGCAAGAGACCCAGTACTTC. This chain connects TRBV6-5 to TRBJ2-5; 9 nucleotides line up with TRBD2. Germline assignment: CDR1 MNHEY and CDR2 SVGAGI. The CDR3 loop spans 15 amino acids. With 2 bases clipped from V and 2 bases from J, the junction kept 3 bases outside the gene matches.

Points on this clone: Other DNA sequences of this sample code for an identical CDR3. The gene calls are TRBV9 and TRBJ1-6; 7 bases line up with TRBD1. The germline V gene encodes CDR1 SGDLS and CDR2 YYNGEE. This CDR3 is 14 amino acids long. V lost 4 bases to trimming and J lost 7 bases; unmatched junction nucleotides: 5. CDR3: CASSPRDRNSPLHF. DNA for the CDR3: TGTGCCAGCAGCCCCCGGGACAGAAATTCACCCCTCCACTTT.

The CDR3: CASSLGVSGTPGTQYF. The CDR3 nucleotides are TGTGCCAGCAGCTTGGGGGTTAGCGGGACCCCCGGTACGCAGTATTTT. V usage is TRBV5-4 and J usage is TRBJ2-3; the match to TRBD2 covers 8 bases. Germline assignment: CDR1 SGHNT and CDR2 YYREEE (reference sequence). J lost 8 bases, V lost 0 bases, and 11 bases had no gene match. The length of the CDR3 is 16 residues.